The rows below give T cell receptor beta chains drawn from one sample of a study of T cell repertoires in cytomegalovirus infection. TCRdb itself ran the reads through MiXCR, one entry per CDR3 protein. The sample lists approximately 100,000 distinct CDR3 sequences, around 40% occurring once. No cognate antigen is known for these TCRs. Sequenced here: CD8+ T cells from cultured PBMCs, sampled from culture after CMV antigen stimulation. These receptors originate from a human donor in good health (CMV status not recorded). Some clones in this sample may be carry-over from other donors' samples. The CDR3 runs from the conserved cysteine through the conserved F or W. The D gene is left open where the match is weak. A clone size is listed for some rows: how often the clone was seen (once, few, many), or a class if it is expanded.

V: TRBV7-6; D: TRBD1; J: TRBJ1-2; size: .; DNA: TGTGCCAGCAGCCCCGGGACAGGGGGCGTCTACACCTTC; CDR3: CASSPGTGGVYTF
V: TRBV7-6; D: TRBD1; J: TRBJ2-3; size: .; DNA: TGTGCCAGCAGCCTCAGACAGGGTTATGCAGATACGCAGTATTTT; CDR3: CASSLRQGYADTQYF
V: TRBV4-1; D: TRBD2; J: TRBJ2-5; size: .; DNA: TGCGCCAGCAGCCCCCGGACTAGCGGGGGGCCCCAAGAGACCCAGTACTTC; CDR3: CASSPRTSGGPQETQYF
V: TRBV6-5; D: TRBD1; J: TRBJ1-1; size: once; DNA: TGTGCCAGCAGTTTGGTCGGGACAGGGGACGTTGAAGCTTTCTTT; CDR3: CASSLVGTGDVEAFF
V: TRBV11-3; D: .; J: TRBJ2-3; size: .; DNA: TGTGCCAGCAGCGACCCTGAGACGCAGTATTTT; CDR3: CASSDPETQYF
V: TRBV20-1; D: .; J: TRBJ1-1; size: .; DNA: TGCAGTGGAAACCGGGACGGACCCATCGGGACTGAAGCTTTCTTT; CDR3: CSGNRDGPIGTEAFF
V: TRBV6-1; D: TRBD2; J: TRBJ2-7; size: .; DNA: TGTGCCAGCAGTGAAGCGCATCCTCTAGCGGCCTACGAGCAGTACTTC; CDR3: CASSEAHPLAAYEQYF
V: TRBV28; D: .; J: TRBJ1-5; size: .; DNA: TGTGCCAGCAGTTTGACGCGGGCTTCGTGGAAGCCCCAGCATTTT; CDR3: CASSLTRASWKPQHF
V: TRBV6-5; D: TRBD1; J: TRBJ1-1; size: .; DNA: TGTGCCAGCAGTTACTCTGGGGGGACAGGGGAGGCTGAAGCTTTCTTT; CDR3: CASSYSGGTGEAEAFF
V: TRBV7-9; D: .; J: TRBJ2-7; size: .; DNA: TGTGCCAGCAGCAGCAATACTCGAACGGGAGCAGTGGAAGAGCAGTACTTC; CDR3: CASSSNTRTGAVEEQYF
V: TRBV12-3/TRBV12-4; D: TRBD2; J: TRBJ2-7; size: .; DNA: TGTTCCAGGAGACCTAGCGGGGGGCTACTCTACGAGCAGTACTTC; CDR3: CSRRPSGGLLYEQYF
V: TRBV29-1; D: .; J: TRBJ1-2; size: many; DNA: TGCAGCGTTGAACAGCTCTATGGCTACACCTTC; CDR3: CSVEQLYGYTF